This entry lists 7 T cell receptor beta chains sequenced from one sample in a study of OX40 agonist ivuxolimab in advanced cancers. Sequencing used immunoSEQ multiplex PCR; TCRdb keeps in-frame clones, though not all of them. This table holds just under 75,000 clones, more than 85% found once. Material: CD4+ or CD8+ T cells sorted from blood, obtained in a trial of the OX40 agonist ivuxolimab. These receptor sequences come from an adult with an advanced solid tumor such as melanoma, head and neck, liver or kidney cancer.

The CDR3: CASSLREPGNTIYF. The CDR3 nucleotides read TGTGCCAGCAGCTTGAGGGAACCTGGAAACACCATATATTTT. This rearrangement joins TRBV11-2 to TRBJ1-3; D unclear. Germline CDR1 SGHAT, CDR2 FQNNGV. Trimming removed 3 bases from V and 2 bases from J, with 8 bases in between. The CDR3 is made up of 14 amino acids.

This chain joins TRBV10-1 and TRBJ1-6; D unclear. Germline V gene data show CDR1 as WNHNN and CDR2 as SYGVQD (reference sequence). V was trimmed by 3 bases and J by 4 bases, leaving 4 bases between them. This CDR3 contains 13 residues. CDR3: CASSDLYNSPLHF. The DNA for the CDR3 is TGCGCCAGCAGTGATTTATATAATTCACCCCTCCACTTT.

This rearrangement joins TRBV7-9 to TRBJ2-1; 8 positions match TRBD1. V dropped 5 bases and J dropped 7; count of bases not matched to a gene: 10. Germline assignment: CDR1 SEHNR and CDR2 FQNEAQ (reference sequence). The CDR3 consists of 15 residues. CDR3 sequence (DNA): TGTGCCAGCAGCACCGCCGGGACAGGCGTTAATGAGCAGTTCTTC. This codes for CASSTAGTGVNEQFF.

This chain uses TRBV11-3 with TRBJ2-1; tentatively, D is TRBD1 (5 bases). This CDR3 region has 16 residues. V lost 3 bases, J lost 2 bases, and 14 bases lay in between. Per the germline V gene, CDR1 is SGHNT and CDR2 is YENEEA. Written as DNA, the CDR3 is TGTGCCAGCAGCTTTGGTGGGGCAAGTCCCTACAATGAGCAGTTCTTC. Encoded protein: CASSFGGASPYNEQFF.

The genes are TRBV2 and TRBJ2-7, with 11 bases that match TRBD2. Germline values: CDR1 SNHLY, CDR2 FYNNEI. V was pared by 5 bases and J by 1 base, with 7 bases of the junction left unmatched. CDR3 length: 16 amino acids. CDR3 loop: CASSRFTSGSSYEQYF. The CDR3 DNA reads as TGTGCCAGCAGTCGTTTTACTAGCGGGAGTTCCTACGAGCAGTACTTC.

The chain uses TRBV7-9 and TRBJ1-5; no firm D call. This CDR3 has 12 amino acids. Germline V gene lookup returns CDR1 SEHNR and CDR2 FQNEAQ (reference sequence). Trimming took off 1 base at V and 9 bases at J, with 7 bases between the two ends. This chain's CDR3 is CASSLGDRPQHF. The CDR3 DNA sequence: TGTGCCAGCAGCTTAGGAGACCGGCCCCAGCATTTT.

The genes are TRBV19 and TRBJ2-2; 7 nucleotides line up with TRBD1. The CDR3 has 17 residues. Germline values: CDR1 LNHDA, CDR2 SQIVND (reference sequence). The V gene end was trimmed by 9 bases and the J gene end by 7 bases; junction bases not matched to a gene: 20. CDR3 amino acids: CASKRGGRTSVGGELFF. DNA of the CDR3: TGTGCCAGCAAACGAGGGGGCAGGACCTCTGTAGGCGGGGAGCTGTTTTTT.